Sequencing of this T cell receptor (beta chain) was carried out in a study of CXCR3-negative and CXCR3-positive naive CD8 T cells. Overall study findings and caveats: CXCR3-positive naive cells carried more hydrophobic TRB CDR3s than CXCR3-negative ones. Both of the naive subsets showed about the same high diversity, but memory CD8+ cells had much less. Naive cells that were CXCR3-negative or CXCR3-positive used TRBV-TRBJ genes alike, while memory cells diverged.

On this clonotype: Its antigen is not identified.

Looked up from germline, CDR1 is MNHEY and CDR2 is SVGEGT. The CDR3 contains 14 residues. Preparation of TRB cDNA libraries relied on 5' RACE carrying UMI labels. TCRdb re-called the 5' RACE reads; every CDR3 protein appears as one record, without DNA. Its table lists tens of thousands of distinct CDR3 sequences. Phenotypically, naive CD8+ T cells corresponded to CD45RO-CCR7+CD27+CD95-. V gene TRBV6-2 or TRBV6-3 combines with J gene TRBJ2-2; TCRdb selects TRBD1, and the lack of DNA leaves this call unchecked. The sample was naive CXCR3+ CD8+ T cells from blood. Subset noted: CD45RO-CCR7+CD27+CD95- naive CD8+ T cells expressing CXCR3 (TNR3+). The receptor's source is a human donor in good health. Some clones in this sample may be carry-over from other donors' samples. The CDR3 loop reads CASGVQPGTGELFF.